Presented here are 28 T cell receptor beta chains from one specimen sequenced in a study of shared T cell receptors in the human thymus. Produced via immunoSEQ multiplex PCR; TCRdb's table is partial and in-frame only. The sample has some 760,000 clones; approximately 85% are singletons. These same records also appear under a second study, on human thymus T cells.

Sequencing was carried out using thymocytes. These receptors all stem from a girl in the first two years of life with a congenital heart defect.

The rearrangement joins TRBV5-5 to TRBJ1-2; maybe TRBD1 (5 bases). With 0 bases removed from V and 0 bases from J, the gap between germline ends came to 18 bases. Germline CDR1 is SGHKS and CDR2 is YYEKEE (reference sequence). The length of the CDR3 is 18 residues. In DNA, the CDR3 is TGTGCCAGCAGCTTGGCTTTTCACCACAGGCTCTCTAACTATGGCTACACCTTC. It is translated as CASSLAFHHRLSNYGYTF.

The J gene is TRBJ2-5, the V gene TRBV5-4; D perhaps matches TRBD2 (5 bases). V shed 5 bases and J shed 0 bases, with 11 bases lying between them. In germline, CDR1 is SGHNT, CDR2 YYREEE (reference sequence). This CDR3 is built from 14 residues. The CDR3 coding sequence is TGTGCCAGCAGTGAATTAGCGTACCAAGAGACCCAGTACTTC. Amino acids: CASSELAYQETQYF. The full variable domain, completed using reference TRBV5-4 and TRBJ2-5, is ETGVTQSPTHLIKTRGQQVTLRCSSQSGHNTVSWYQQALGQGPQFIFQYYREEENGRGNFPPRFSGLQFPNYSSELNVNALELDDSALYLCASSELAYQETQYFGPGTRLLVL.

The chain recombines TRBV19 with TRBJ2-6, with 7 nucleotides matching TRBD1. V was pared by 5 bases and J by 2 bases, with 3 bases of the junction left unmatched. CDR1 LNHDA and CDR2 SQIVND come from the germline V gene (reference sequence). The CDR3 sequence is 15 residues long. Written as DNA, the CDR3 is TGTGCCAGTAGTGACACAGGGGCTGGGGCCAACGTCCTGACTTTC. Its translation is CASSDTGAGANVLTF. Full variable domain (outside the CDR3, taken from reference TRBV19 and TRBJ2-6): DGGITQSPKYLFRKEGQNVTLSCEQNLNHDAMYWYRQDPGQGLRLIYYSQIVNDFQKGDIAEGYSVSREKKESFPLTVTSAQKNPTAFYLCASSDTGAGANVLTFGAGSRLTVL.

The V gene is TRBV28, the J gene TRBJ2-1; 7 bases align to TRBD1. The CDR3 is 17 residues long. J was trimmed by 5 bases and V by 1 base; bases with no gene match: 11. Germline lookup yields CDR1 MDHEN and CDR2 SYDVKM. This chain's CDR3 is CASSLSTRDRNHNEQFF. In DNA, the CDR3 is TGTGCCAGCAGTTTATCCACCCGGGACAGAAATCACAATGAGCAGTTCTTC. The variable domain in full, with the rest retrieved from reference TRBV28 and TRBJ2-1, is DVKVTQSSRYLVKRTGEKVFLECVQDMDHENMFWYRQDPGLGLRLIYFSYDVKMKEKGDIPEGYSVSREKKERFSLILESASTNQTSMYLCASSLSTRDRNHNEQFFGPGTRLTVL.

The V and J genes are TRBV16 and TRBJ1-1, with D maybe TRBD1 (5 bases). V was cut by 1 base and J by 0 bases, with 21 bases left in between. The length of the CDR3 is 19 residues. Germline lookup yields CDR1 KGHSY and CDR2 FQNENV. Written as DNA, the CDR3 is TGTGCCAGCAGCCAATTTATCGCCAGGGCGGACCCCCTGAACACTGAAGCTTTCTTT. Translating it yields CASSQFIARADPLNTEAFF. Full variable domain (remainder filled in from reference TRBV16 and TRBJ1-1): GEEVAQTPKHLVRGEGQKAKLYCAPIKGHSYVFWYQQVLKNEFKFLISFQNENVFDETGMPKERFSAKCLPNSPCSLEIQATKLEDSAVYFCASSQFIARADPLNTEAFFGQGTRLTVV.

Here the CDR3 reads CASSFITGTGGTDTQYF. The CDR3 DNA is TGCGCCAGCAGCTTCATAACAGGAACGGGAGGCACAGATACGCAGTATTTT. The gene calls are TRBV5-1 and TRBJ2-3; TRBD2 is a possible D gene (6 bases). The CDR3 has 17 amino acids. Trimming removed 2 bases from V and 1 base from J, with 17 bases in between. Germline V gene data show CDR1 as SGHRS and CDR2 as YFSETQ.

A remark on this clone: Sequence at one end of the junction differs from germline and may be a read error. This chain joins TRBV6-5 and TRBJ1-1, with D unresolved. Germline V lookup: CDR1 MNHEY, CDR2 SVGAGI. The CDR3 is 13 residues long. DNA of the CDR3: TGTGCCAGCAGTTACTCGCATTTCTCAGGAACCTCCTTT. Translating it yields CASSYSHFSGTSF.

The chain is built from TRBV10-1 and TRBJ1-2; D is perhaps TRBD1 (5 bases). Per the germline V gene, CDR1 is WNHNN and CDR2 is SYGVQD (reference sequence). V dropped 5 bases and J dropped 8 bases, with 15 bases sitting between them. The CDR3 is made up of 13 amino acids. As DNA, the CDR3 is TGCGCCAGCAGTATGGACAAGGGAGGAGGCTACACCTTC. As protein: CASSMDKGGGYTF.

The chain employs TRBV7-2 and TRBJ1-6; D call uncertain. This CDR3 spans 16 amino acids. The V end lost 1 base, the J end lost 5 bases, and 12 bases lay between the germline ends. Germline CDR1 and CDR2: SGHTA and FQGNSA. Here the CDR3 DNA reads TGTGCCAGCAGCTTAGAGTTCGGGTCGGATAATTCACCCCTCCACTTT. Translation gives CASSLEFGSDNSPLHF.

The chain is built from TRBV5-4 and TRBJ2-1, with 7 bases aligning to TRBD1. Germline V gene sequence: CDR1 SGHNT, CDR2 YYREEE (reference sequence). V was clipped by 0 bases and J by 8 bases; unmatched bases: 5. CDR3 size: 14 residues. The CDR3 sequence is CASSLGAGGDEQFF. The CDR3 nucleotides are TGTGCCAGCAGCTTGGGGGCAGGGGGAGATGAGCAGTTCTTC.

This clone has a single count. The V call is TRBV5-5, the J call TRBJ2-5; 9 nucleotides match TRBD1. Germline V lookup: CDR1 SGHKS, CDR2 YYEKEE (reference sequence). CDR3 length equals 15 residues. Trimming cost V 3 bases and J 0 bases; bases outside gene matches: 3. DNA for the CDR3: TGTGCCAGCAGCTGGGACAGGGTGTACCAAGAGACCCAGTACTTC. Its protein is CASSWDRVYQETQYF.

The V gene is TRBV5-1, the J gene TRBJ1-2; no clear D gene. Looked up from germline, CDR1 is SGHRS and CDR2 is YFSETQ. The CDR3 is 14 residues long. V was shortened by 6 bases and J by 1 base, with 13 bases between the two germline ends. CDR3 loop: CASTHGGLNYGYTF. CDR3 coding DNA: TGCGCCAGCACCCATGGAGGACTTAACTATGGCTACACCTTC.

The chain employs TRBV27 and TRBJ2-3, with TRBD2 identical over 7 bases. The germline CDR1 and CDR2 sequences are MNHEY and SMNVEV (reference sequence). The J segment lost 1 base and the V segment lost 6 bases, leaving 4 bases of the junction unmatched. The CDR3 has 14 residues. This CDR3 reads CASSRGGRTDTQYF. In DNA, the CDR3 is TGTGCCAGCAGCCGCGGGGGTCGCACAGATACGCAGTATTTT.

The chain uses TRBV15 and TRBJ2-2, with D possibly matching TRBD2 (5 bases). There are 15 residues in the CDR3. Germline V gene data show CDR1 as LNHNV and CDR2 as YYDKDF (reference sequence). V was trimmed by 4 bases and J by 4 bases, leaving 13 bases between them. For the CDR3, the DNA is TGTGCCACCAGCACACTGATCCTAGCCACCGGGGAGCTGTTTTTT. This translates into CATSTLILATGELFF. The variable domain in full, with the rest retrieved from reference TRBV15 and TRBJ2-2, is DAMVIQNPRYQVTQFGKPVTLSCSQTLNHNVMYWYQQKSSQAPKLLFHYYDKDFNNEADTPDNFQSRRPNTSFCFLDIRSPGLGDTAMYLCATSTLILATGELFFGEGSRLTVL.

The chain joins TRBV18 to TRBJ1-5; D remains ambiguous. V was shortened by 3 bases and J by 6 bases, with 9 bases between the two germline ends. Germline V CDR1 and CDR2: KGHSH, LQKENI. CDR3 length: 13 amino acids. The CDR3 sequence is CASSPKLSQPQHF. The DNA of the CDR3 is TGTGCCAGCTCACCTAAACTTAGTCAGCCCCAGCATTTT.

The chain carries TRBV2 and TRBJ1-6, with 7 bases matching TRBD1. Germline CDR1 and CDR2: SNHLY and FYNNEI. The CDR3 spans 14 residues. V lost 9 bases to trimming and J lost 7 bases; unmatched junction nucleotides: 9. DNA of the CDR3: TGTGCCAGAAGACAGGGTGGTCAGAATTCACCCCTCCACTTT. Translating it yields CARRQGGQNSPLHF.

This clone was found a few times. This sequence joins TRBV11-2 and TRBJ1-1, with D perhaps matching TRBD1 (6 bases). CDR3 size: 14 residues. V shed 4 bases and J shed 5 bases, with 14 bases lying between them. Germline V gene sequence: CDR1 SGHAT, CDR2 FQNNGV. CDR3 region: CASSWRGGGTEAFF. The DNA of the CDR3 is TGTGCCAGCAGCTGGAGGGGAGGGGGGACTGAAGCTTTCTTT.

This clone was found a few times. The genes are TRBV7-6 and TRBJ1-1; possible D gene TRBD1, 6 bases. The CDR3 spans 17 residues. Trimming removed 4 bases from V and 3 bases from J, with 21 bases in between. In germline, CDR1 is SGHVS, CDR2 FNYEAQ. The CDR3 region is CASSSSGQEDADTEAFF. The DNA of the CDR3 is TGTGCCAGCAGCTCCTCGGGACAAGAGGACGCGGACACTGAAGCTTTCTTT. The entire variable domain, with the rest obtained from reference TRBV7-6 and TRBJ1-1, is as follows: GAGVSQSPRYKVTKRGQDVALRCDPISGHVSLYWYRQALGQGPEFLTYFNYEAQQDKSGLPNDRFSAERPEGSISTLTIQRTEQRDSAMYRCASSSSGQEDADTEAFFGQGTRLTVV.

This rearrangement joins TRBV13 to TRBJ1-1; 10 nucleotides agree with TRBD1. This CDR3 is built from 17 residues. Germline V gene sequence: CDR1 PRHDT, CDR2 FYEKMQ (reference sequence). Trimming took 0 bases from V and 3 from J; bases not matched to a gene: 7. CDR3 amino acids: CASSLGPGQGLHTEAFF. CDR3 nucleotide sequence: TGTGCCAGCAGCTTAGGCCCGGGACAGGGGTTGCACACTGAAGCTTTCTTT.

This chain connects TRBV27 to TRBJ2-3; 11 bases are shared with TRBD2. CDR3 length: 23 amino acids. The trim removed 2 bases at V and 0 bases at J, leaving 22 bases unmatched. Looked up from germline, CDR1 is MNHEY and CDR2 is SMNVEV (reference sequence). Here the CDR3 reads CASSLVAGDRTSGGPTSTDTQYF. CDR3 nucleotides: TGTGCCAGCAGTTTAGTGGCAGGGGACCGAACTAGCGGGGGACCCACTAGCACAGATACGCAGTATTTT.

The gene calls are TRBV10-2 and TRBJ2-1; 11 bases match TRBD2. The CDR3 totals 16 residues. CDR1 is WSHSY, CDR2 SAAADI, per germline. With V trimmed by 7 bases and J by 7 bases, 12 bases remained unmatched. The CDR3 protein is CASIDYSGGAWNEQFF. CDR3 in DNA: TGCGCCAGCATTGATTATAGCGGGGGGGCCTGGAATGAGCAGTTCTTC.

Comments on this clone: One end of the junction is discordant with germline, which a read error may explain. The sample carries other DNA sequences with the same CDR3. The chain carries TRBV7-9 and TRBJ1-6; 9 bases line up with TRBD1. In germline, CDR1 is SEHNR, CDR2 FQNEAQ (reference sequence). The CDR3 totals 17 residues. The CDR3 nucleotides are TGTGCCAGCAGTCGCACAGACAGGGGGTGGTATAATTCCCCCCTCCACTTT. This codes for CASSRTDRGWYNSPLHF.

The genes are TRBV6-5 and TRBJ1-2, with D possibly matching TRBD1 (5 bases). The germline V and J ends were trimmed by 2 bases and 4 bases, with 17 bases remaining between them. The CDR3 runs 16 residues. Germline V CDR1 and CDR2: MNHEY, SVGAGI. The CDR3 nucleotides read TGTGCCAGCAGTTACGGGGCGGTTCTGGGAGGCTATGGCTACACCTTC. Translation: CASSYGAVLGGYGYTF.

The V call is TRBV21-1, the J call TRBJ1-5; the table's D gene call, TRBD1, was not cross checked with the DNA. TRBV21-1 is reported as a pseudogene. The CDR3 loop spans 17 amino acids. The CDR3 spells CASSKRSRGICGQPQHF. The CDR3 DNA is TGTGCCAGCAGCAAACGCTCCAGGGGGATCTGTGGTCAGCCCCAGCATTTT.

This clone has just one count. The J gene is TRBJ1-2, the V gene TRBV7-2; weak D call: TRBD1 (5 bases). The germline CDR1 and CDR2 sequences are SGHTA and FQGNSA. V was clipped by 5 bases and J by 6 bases, with 19 bases between them. The CDR3 has 15 amino acids. The CDR3 DNA reads as TGTGCCAGCAGCCCGACGCGGTGGGGGGAGAATGGCTACACCTTC. It yields the protein CASSPTRWGENGYTF.

The chain recombines TRBV19 with TRBJ1-2, with 8 bases fitting TRBD1. CDR3 length: 15 amino acids. Germline CDR1 LNHDA, CDR2 SQIVND (reference sequence). Unmatched junction bases numbered 10, after V lost 3 bases and J lost 7 bases. The CDR3 loop is CASSMKDREECGYTF. CDR3 DNA sequence: TGTGCCAGTAGTATGAAGGACAGGGAAGAATGTGGCTACACCTTC.

The chain carries TRBV6-5 and TRBJ2-5; D gene ambiguous. The germline V gene encodes CDR1 MNHEY and CDR2 SVGAGI. The germline V and J ends were trimmed by 2 bases and 4 bases, with 11 bases remaining between them. The CDR3 sequence is 14 residues long. The CDR3 is CASSYVGGRETQYF. The CDR3 nucleotides are TGTGCCAGCAGTTACGTTGGCGGTCGAGAGACCCAGTACTTC.

CDR3 loop: CASSYSRGNTEAFF. CDR3 sequence (DNA): TGTGCCAGCAGCTACAGCAGGGGGAACACTGAAGCTTTCTTT. J is TRBJ1-1 and V is TRBV5-6; the D gene is possibly TRBD1 (6 bases). The V gene's germline CDR1 is SGHDT and CDR2 YYEEEE. The CDR3 consists of 14 residues. Trimming took 3 bases from V and 1 from J, leaving 10 bases between them.